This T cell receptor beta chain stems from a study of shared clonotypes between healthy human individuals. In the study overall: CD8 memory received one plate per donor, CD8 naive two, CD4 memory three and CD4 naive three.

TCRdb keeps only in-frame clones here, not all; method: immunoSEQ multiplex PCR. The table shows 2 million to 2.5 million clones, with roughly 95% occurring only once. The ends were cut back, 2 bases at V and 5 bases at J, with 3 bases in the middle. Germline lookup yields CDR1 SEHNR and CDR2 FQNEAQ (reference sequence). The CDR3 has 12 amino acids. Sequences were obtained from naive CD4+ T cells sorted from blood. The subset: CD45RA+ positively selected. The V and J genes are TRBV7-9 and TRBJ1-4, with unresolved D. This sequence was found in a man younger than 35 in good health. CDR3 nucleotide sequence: TGTGCCAGCAGCTTATTGAATGAAAAACTGTTTTTT. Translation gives CASSLLNEKLFF.